What follows are 2 T cell receptor beta chains derived from one specimen sequenced in a study of T cell changes during pregnancy in multiple sclerosis. Sequencing was performed with immunoSEQ multiplex PCR; in TCRdb, only in-frame clones are kept and a portion is missing. The table lists fewer than 60,000 clones, 80% to 95% of them singletons. This specimen consisted of CD4+ T cells from peripheral blood mononuclear cells, obtained after pregnancy. The source is a female donor with multiple sclerosis, enrolled in a pregnancy study.

The genes are TRBV7-2 and TRBJ2-7, with 8 nucleotides matching TRBD2. With V trimmed by 3 bases and J by 0 bases, 4 bases remained unmatched. The CDR3 is 15 amino acids. Germline V gene lookup returns CDR1 SGHTA and CDR2 FQGNSA. CDR3 in DNA: TGTGCCAGCAGCTTCGGTAGCGGGATCTCCTACGAGCAGTACTTC. Protein: CASSFGSGISYEQYF.

This sequence joins TRBV7-3 and TRBJ1-6, with D maybe TRBD1 (6 bases). Trimming left V 2 bases short and J 4 bases short, with 9 bases between. Germline values: CDR1 SGHTA, CDR2 FQGTGA. The CDR3 spans 15 residues. CDR3 amino acids: CASSLSGAYNSPLHF. CDR3 nucleotide sequence: TGTGCCAGCAGCTTATCAGGGGCTTATAATTCACCCCTCCACTTT.